A selection of T cell receptor beta chains follows, all from one sample in a study of blood T cells in healthy people across ages. One entry per CDR3 protein, called by TCRdb with MiXCR from the 5' RACE reads. The data contain hundreds of thousands of distinct CDR3 sequences, roughly 44% of them singletons. The material sequenced was blood. These receptors all come from a man in his sixties in good health. Both conserved end residues are part of each CDR3.

V gene	CDR3 protein
TRBV6-5	CASSYSRPYNSPLHF
TRBV6-5	CASSYSRDRYSYKEQFF
TRBV12-3/TRBV12-4	CASSPQSRGYEQYF
TRBV7-2	CASSFRMNQPQHF
TRBV27	CASSTSGAANTEAFF
TRBV28	CASSTRSGGLYNEQFF
TRBV5-1	CASSAEGLGASYEQYF
TRBV6-5	CASSFTPIYSGANVLTF
TRBV12-3/TRBV12-4	CASSPRTGDNSPPHF
TRBV7-9	CASSPTGQGEETQYF
TRBV20-1	CSAQGPGSYNEQYF
TRBV5-4	CASSLVGSYGYTF
TRBV7-2	CASSFGAGPSYEQYF
TRBV6-5	CASSYKDRNNSPLHF
TRBV5-1	CASSAGDIEQYF
TRBV5-1	CASSLDSSGVPGEQYF
TRBV9	CASSPDWTSGEDEQFF
TRBV12-3/TRBV12-4	CASRGTRGGTDTQYF
TRBV6-5	CASSLGQGDSPLHF
TRBV10-2	CASSRLADYNEQYF
TRBV28	CASSPGGAFEAFF
TRBV7-3	CASSLIPRDPGGHNEQFF
TRBV5-6	CASRPRGQDYGYTF
TRBV24-1	CATRSELTGELFF
TRBV20-1	CSATPTGPAYEQYF
TRBV10-3	CAINRLAGPQETQYF
TRBV15	CATSRLKAGETDTQYF
TRBV30	CAWSDTGFKQFF
TRBV7-9	CASSLVIETQYF
TRBV6-1	CASSERRGLSSPLHF
TRBV6-1	CASSEGLQGNQPQHF
TRBV20-1	CSARNRDPGTRSEQYF
TRBV5-1	CASSLWLGTVMNTEAFF
TRBV20-1	CSARDISGSYNEQFF
TRBV20-1	CSAMGQKNYGYTF
TRBV5-1	CASSNSGEQYF
TRBV30	CALSYVGRGAFF
TRBV18	CASSLNGQINNSPLHF
TRBV7-2	CASSQTGTVTYEQYF
TRBV7-3	CASSLGGNPRAEAFF
TRBV18	CASTQASGGGSSYEQYF
TRBV6-1	CASSEALRRVRGNEQFF
TRBV6-6	CASSYEAGRWTGELFF
TRBV6-2/TRBV6-3	CASSMGLAGKETQYF
TRBV20-1	CSASWGDSNQPQHF
TRBV11-2	CASSPGTSYGYTF
TRBV20-1	CSARDPRGPGSYNEQFF